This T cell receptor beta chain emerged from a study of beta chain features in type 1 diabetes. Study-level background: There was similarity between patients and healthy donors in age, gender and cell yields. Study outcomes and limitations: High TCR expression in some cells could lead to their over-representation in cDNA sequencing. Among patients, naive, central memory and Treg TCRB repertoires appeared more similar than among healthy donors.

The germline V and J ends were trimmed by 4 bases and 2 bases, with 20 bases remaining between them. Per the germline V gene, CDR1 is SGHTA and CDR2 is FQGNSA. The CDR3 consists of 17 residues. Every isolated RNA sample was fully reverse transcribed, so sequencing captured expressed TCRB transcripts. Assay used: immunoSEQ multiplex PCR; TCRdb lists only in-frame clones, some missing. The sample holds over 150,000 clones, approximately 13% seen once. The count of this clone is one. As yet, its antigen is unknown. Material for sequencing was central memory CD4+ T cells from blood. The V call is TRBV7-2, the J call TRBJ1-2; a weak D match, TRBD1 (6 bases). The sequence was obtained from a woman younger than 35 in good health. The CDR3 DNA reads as TGTGCCAGCAGCTCCTCCCGTACGGACAGCAAGAACTATGGCTACACCTTC. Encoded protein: CASSSSRTDSKNYGYTF.